The sequence of this T cell receptor (beta chain) was determined in a study of identical twins. With respect to this clonotype: What it binds is unknown.

CDR1 is LGHDT and CDR2 is YNNKEL in the germline V gene (reference sequence). The CDR3 runs to 14 residues. V lost 3 bases and J lost 2, with 10 bases in between. TCRdb called the 5' RACE reads again in MiXCR, with one record for every CDR3 protein. The sample yields about 210,000 distinct CDR3 sequences, roughly a tenth seen once. Study-wide results and limits: Abundant cord blood beta clonotypes carried fewer insertions; memory repertoires showed none.

The sequence was obtained from a woman aged 18-29 years in good health. The V and J genes are TRBV3-1 and TRBJ1-1; the D is unclear. Sequenced: memory (CD45RO+) T cells sorted from blood. The DNA for the CDR3 is TGTGCCAGCAGCCAGAGCAGCCCAAACACTGAAGCTTTCTTT. Translation gives CASSQSSPNTEAFF.